Included here is one T cell receptor (beta chain) sequence, with context. This entry is derived from a study of blood T cell repertoires in COVID-19. Across the whole study: PBMCs, B-cell-depleted T cells, or T cells provided the cDNA or gDNA that made up the material.

In the original analysis: From reference gene primer amplification, estimates of nucleated cell counts were derived. Method: immunoSEQ multiplex PCR; TCRdb's copy keeps in-frame clones and lacks some. That table gives V, J and clone size, and the DNA gave D and trimming. The table includes about 250,000 clones, 70% to 90% detected once. This receptor was obtained from a woman between 40 and 50 years old who had recovered from COVID-19. Sequences were obtained from peripheral blood.

CDR3 DNA sequence: TGTGCCAGCATGGGACAGGGAATCAATCAGCCCCAGCATTTT. This encodes CASMGQGINQPQHF. This chain uses TRBV6-6 with TRBJ1-5; 9 bases align to TRBD1. The CDR3 extends over 14 amino acids. V lost 7 bases and J lost 3; bases outside the gene matches: 4. Looked up from germline, CDR1 is MNHNY and CDR2 is SVGAGI (reference sequence).